These T cell receptor beta chains were read from a single sample in a study of blood T cell repertoires in COVID-19. Generated by immunoSEQ multiplex PCR, the TCRdb table keeps only in-frame clones and is missing some. The sample has about 200,000 clones; roughly 86% are singletons. The sequenced sample consisted of peripheral blood. Receptor source: a man between 18 and 35 years old with active or convalescent COVID-19. Both conserved end residues are part of each CDR3. The order of the fields is J gene, clone size, D gene, V gene, CDR3 protein, CDR3 DNA. A D gene is named only where the DNA matches it firmly. Clone size is given for some rows only: seen once, a few or many times, or a class if the clone is expanded.

TRBJ2-5 . . TRBV7-8 CASSLVWSTGGETQYF TGTGCCAGCAGCTTAGTTTGGTCGACAGGTGGTGAGACCCAGTACTTC
TRBJ1-2 . . TRBV29-1 CSVLRGNYGYTF TGCAGCGTTTTAAGAGGGAACTATGGCTACACCTTC
TRBJ1-1 . . TRBV7-8 CASSTTPGQGTEAFF TGTGCCAGCAGCACTACACCGGGACAAGGCACTGAAGCTTTCTTT
TRBJ1-1 once . TRBV6-5 CATRRGRETEAFF TGTGCCACCAGGCGGGGGAGGGAGACTGAAGCTTTCTTT
TRBJ1-3 . . TRBV29-1 CSAVINSGNTIYF TGCAGCGCCGTAATAAATTCTGGAAACACCATATATTTT
TRBJ2-5 few TRBD2 TRBV7-7 CASSLTSGAETQYF TGTGCTAGCAGCTTGACTAGCGGGGCCGAGACCCAGTACTTC
TRBJ2-5 . TRBD1 TRBV6-2/TRBV6-3 CASSRTGTGKETQYF TGTGCCAGCAGTCGAACCGGGACAGGGAAAGAGACCCAGTACTTC
TRBJ1-2 . TRBD1 TRBV7-3 CASTRDSLTNYGYTF TGTGCCAGCACCCGGGACAGCCTCACCAACTATGGCTACACCTTC
TRBJ2-1 . . TRBV18 CASSPPGGGNEQFF TGTGCCAGCTCACCACCGGGCGGAGGGAATGAGCAGTTCTTC
TRBJ2-3 . TRBD2 TRBV4-2 CASSPRPGTSGGAGDTQYF TGTGCCAGCAGCCCCCGTCCCGGGACTAGCGGGGGGGCCGGAGATACGCAGTATTTT
TRBJ1-6 . TRBD1 TRBV19 CASSTGGRGNSPLHF TGTGCCAGTAGTACAGGGGGCCGAGGTAATTCACCCCTCCACTTT
TRBJ2-1 . TRBD2 TRBV18 CASSLTSGSPTTILQSKQFF TGTGCCAGCTCCCTTACTAGCGGGAGCCCCACCACTATCCTACAATCTAAGCAGTTCTTC
TRBJ1-1 few TRBD1 TRBV10-3 CAISRDRDLEAFF TGTGCCATCAGCCGGGACAGGGACCTTGAAGCTTTCTTT
TRBJ2-5 once . TRBV5-8 CASSSTLQETQYF TGTGCCAGCAGCTCTACACTACAAGAGACCCAGTACTTC
TRBJ2-1 . TRBD2 TRBV11-2 CASSLIPRTSGRRNEQFF TGTGCCAGCAGCTTAATCCCACGGACTAGCGGGAGGAGGAATGAGCAGTTCTTC
TRBJ1-5 . . TRBV30 CAWSKGENQPQHF TGTGCCTGGAGTAAGGGGGAGAATCAGCCCCAGCATTTT
TRBJ1-6 . TRBD1 TRBV5-5 CASSTLTGTGVNSPLHF TGTGCCAGCAGCACTTTAACCGGGACAGGGGTTAATTCACCCCTCCACTTT
TRBJ2-1 . . TRBV4-2 CASSQDPRVGNEQFF TGTGCCAGCAGCCAAGATCCCAGGGTTGGCAATGAGCAGTTCTTC
TRBJ1-2 . . TRBV6-5 CASTPRETYDGYTF TGTGCCAGCACCCCTAGGGAGACTTACGATGGCTACACCTTC
TRBJ1-2 . . TRBV4-3 CASSQGRGRGSDYGYTF TGCGCCAGCAGCCAAGGGAGAGGCAGGGGTTCAGACTATGGCTACACCTTC
TRBJ1-1 . . TRBV6-5 CASSRNAEEAFF TGTGCCAGCAGCCGTAATGCGGAAGAAGCTTTCTTT
TRBJ1-2 . . TRBV10-3 CAISEGQVANYGYTF TGTGCCATCAGTGAGGGGCAGGTAGCTAACTATGGCTACACCTTC
TRBJ2-3 . TRBD2 TRBV27 CASSPLRAGGPDTQYF TGTGCCAGCAGCCCACTTCGAGCGGGAGGGCCGGATACGCAGTATTTT
TRBJ1-3 . . TRBV7-2 CASRGLGEGSGNTIYF TGTGCCAGCAGAGGTTTGGGAGAGGGCTCTGGAAACACCATATATTTT
TRBJ2-3 . TRBD2 TRBV29-1 CSVGTTSGTDRYSTDTQYF TGCAGCGTTGGCACGACTAGCGGGACGGACCGATACAGCACAGATACGCAGTATTTT
TRBJ1-5 . TRBD1 TRBV6-5 CASSLEQGSNQPQHF TGTGCCAGCAGCCTCGAACAGGGGAGCAATCAGCCCCAGCATTTT
TRBJ1-1 . TRBD1 TRBV12-3/TRBV12-4 CASIGTVTTFF TGTGCCAGCATCGGGACAGTCACAACTTTCTTT
TRBJ1-2 . . TRBV3-1/TRBV3-2 CASSQERRGGYTF TGTGCCAGCAGCCAAGAGAGGCGCGGGGGCTACACCTTC
TRBJ1-2 once . TRBV19 CASRKSQGGSDGYTF TGTGCCAGTAGAAAAAGCCAGGGTGGGTCCGATGGCTACACCTTC
TRBJ1-1 . TRBD1 TRBV19 CASSMVQGTRLNTEAFF TGTGCCAGTAGTATGGTACAGGGGACCCGGTTGAACACTGAAGCTTTCTTT
TRBJ1-1 . . TRBV9 CASSPDTVSNTEAFF TGTGCCAGCAGCCCTGATACAGTTTCCAACACTGAAGCTTTCTTT
TRBJ2-5 once . TRBV12-3/TRBV12-4 CASSLSQETQYF TGTGCCAGCAGCCTATCGCAAGAGACCCAGTACTTC
TRBJ1-1 few . TRBV6-5 CASSRGNAEAFF TGTGCCAGCAGCCGAGGGAACGCTGAAGCTTTCTTT
TRBJ1-2 . TRBD1 TRBV12-5 CASGFLQQGSGYTF TGTGCTAGTGGTTTCTTACAACAGGGGTCCGGCTACACCTTC
TRBJ1-2 once . TRBV5-5 CASSLGQGGGYTF TGTGCCAGCAGCTTGGGGCAGGGTGGGGGCTACACCTTC
TRBJ1-4 . . TRBV5-6 CASSNGGGNEKLFF TGTGCCAGCAGCAACGGGGGAGGTAATGAAAAACTGTTTTTT
TRBJ1-4 . . TRBV11-2 CASSLVDRFNEKLFF TGTGCCAGCAGCTTAGTCGACAGATTTAATGAAAAACTGTTTTTT
TRBJ2-2 . TRBD2 TRBV4-1 CASSQGWREGFTGELFF TGCGCCAGCAGCCAAGGGTGGCGGGAGGGGTTCACCGGGGAGCTGTTTTTT
TRBJ1-5 . TRBD1 TRBV2 CASSRETGGASVINQPQHF TGTGCCAGCAGTAGAGAAACAGGGGGCGCATCCGTGATCAATCAGCCCCAGCATTTT